The following is a T cell receptor (beta chain) sequence with its context. This sample was taken from a study of T cells in Graves' hyperthyroidism and ophthalmopathy. V lost 4 bases, J lost 0 bases, and 13 bases lay in between. This CDR3 comprises 15 residues. Germline loops: CDR1 KGHSH, CDR2 LQKENI. RNA transcripts gave rise to amplified TCR beta CDR3 regions. The study used the HTBI primer set for a first-round RT-PCR of the TCR CDR3. TCRdb re-derived calls from the multiplex PCR reads in MiXCR, one entry per CDR3 protein. The sample includes around 350,000 distinct CDR3 sequences, about a sixth of them seen just once.

This receptor was taken from a woman in her twenties or thirties with Graves' hyperthyroidism that later progressed to Graves' ophthalmopathy. The chain recombines TRBV18 with TRBJ2-7; D unclear. Sequences were obtained from blood. The CDR3 DNA sequence: TGTGCCAGCTCACTAACGGGCCTCAGCTCCTACGAGCAGTACTTC. It codes for CASSLTGLSSYEQYF.